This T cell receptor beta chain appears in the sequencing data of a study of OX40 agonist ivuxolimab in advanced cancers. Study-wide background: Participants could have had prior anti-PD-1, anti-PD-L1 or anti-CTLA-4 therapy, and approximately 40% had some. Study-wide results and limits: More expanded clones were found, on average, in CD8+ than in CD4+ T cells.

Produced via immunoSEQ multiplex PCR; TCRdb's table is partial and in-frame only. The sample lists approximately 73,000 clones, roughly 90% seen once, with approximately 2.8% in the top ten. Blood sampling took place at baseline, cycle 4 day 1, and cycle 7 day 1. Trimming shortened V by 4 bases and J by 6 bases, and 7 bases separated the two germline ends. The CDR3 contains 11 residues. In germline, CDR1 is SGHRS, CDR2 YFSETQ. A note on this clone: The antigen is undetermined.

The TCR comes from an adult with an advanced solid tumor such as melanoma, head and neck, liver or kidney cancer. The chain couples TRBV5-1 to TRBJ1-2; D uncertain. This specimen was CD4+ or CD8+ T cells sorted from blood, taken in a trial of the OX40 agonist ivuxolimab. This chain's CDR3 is CASSPGDGYTF. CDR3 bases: TGCGCCAGCAGCCCCGGCGATGGCTACACCTTC.